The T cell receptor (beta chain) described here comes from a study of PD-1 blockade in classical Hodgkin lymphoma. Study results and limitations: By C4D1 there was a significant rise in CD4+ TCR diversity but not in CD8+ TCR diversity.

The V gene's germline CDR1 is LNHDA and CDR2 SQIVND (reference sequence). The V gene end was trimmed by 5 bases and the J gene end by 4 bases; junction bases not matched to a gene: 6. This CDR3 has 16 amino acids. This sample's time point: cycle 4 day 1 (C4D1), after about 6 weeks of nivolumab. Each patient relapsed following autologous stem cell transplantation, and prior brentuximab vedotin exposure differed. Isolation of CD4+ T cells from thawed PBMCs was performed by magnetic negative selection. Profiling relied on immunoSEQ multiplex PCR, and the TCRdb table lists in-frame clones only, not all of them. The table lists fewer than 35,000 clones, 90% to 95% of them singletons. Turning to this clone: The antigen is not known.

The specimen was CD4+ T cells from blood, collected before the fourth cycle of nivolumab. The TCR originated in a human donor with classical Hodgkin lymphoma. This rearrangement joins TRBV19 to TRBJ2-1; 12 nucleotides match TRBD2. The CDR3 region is CASSSSGRAGYNEQFF. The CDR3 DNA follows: TGTGCCAGTAGTTCTAGCGGGAGGGCGGGGTACAATGAGCAGTTCTTC.